What follows are 32 T cell receptor beta chains derived from one specimen sequenced in a study of post-analysis software for immune sequencing data. The library was made from cDNA and included unique molecular identifiers. TCRdb processed the PCR reads anew with MiXCR; each CDR3 protein has one entry. The table records hundreds of thousands of distinct CDR3 sequences, roughly 45% of them present only once. General study results and limits: Patients showed TRBV5-6, TRBV5-1 and TRBV20-1 among 4 or 5 TRBV segments more frequent than in controls.

For these TCRs, the target antigens are not known. Sequencing was carried out using blood. The receptor set was obtained from a girl aged 5 to 17 with multiple sclerosis.

This chain joins TRBV4-2 and TRBJ2-3; possible D gene TRBD2, 6 bases. Trimming stripped 8 bases from V and 2 bases from J, with 11 bases between. This CDR3 has 13 amino acids. The germline V gene has CDR1 LGHNA and CDR2 YNFKEQ. CDR3 residues: CASGGGNTDTQYF. CDR3 DNA: TGTGCCAGCGGAGGCGGGAACACAGATACGCAGTATTTT.

The gene calls are TRBV3-1 and TRBJ2-1; 7 nucleotides match TRBD2. The V segment lost 2 bases and the J segment 0 bases; nucleotides outside the gene matches: 4. CDR1 and CDR2 (germline): LGHDT, YNNKEL (reference sequence). This CDR3 contains 16 residues. CDR3: CASSQPTSISYNEQFF. CDR3 DNA sequence: TGTGCCAGCAGCCAACCGACTAGCATCTCCTACAATGAGCAGTTCTTC.

The chain joins TRBV7-8 to TRBJ2-4; D gene unclear. The J call may be faulty, since TRBJ2-7 better matches the DNA end. The V gene's germline CDR1 is SGHVS and CDR2 FQNEAQ. CDR3 size: 12 residues. CDR3 nucleotide sequence: TGTGCCAGCAGCGTTGCGACCTACGAGCAGTACTTC. Amino acid sequence: CASSVATYEQYF.

The chain combines TRBV5-5 with TRBJ2-7, with unresolved D. V gave up 4 bases and J gave up 2 bases, with 10 bases separating them. The V gene's germline CDR1 is SGHKS and CDR2 YYEKEE (reference sequence). The CDR3 length is 13 residues. In DNA form, the CDR3 reads TGTGCCAGCAGCCTCCCCGCCACCTACGAGCAGTACTTC. Amino acids: CASSLPATYEQYF.

The chain employs TRBV6-2 or TRBV6-3 and TRBJ1-1, with unresolved D. Germline values: CDR1 MNHEY, CDR2 SVGEGT. There are 14 residues in the CDR3. The ends were cut back, 7 bases at V and 5 bases at J, with 17 bases in the middle. This CDR3 reads CASTHGPGETEAFF. Written as DNA, the CDR3 is TGTGCCAGCACCCACGGTCCCGGGGAGACTGAAGCTTTCTTT.

V usage is TRBV12-3 or TRBV12-4 and J usage is TRBJ1-2; D is unclear. This CDR3 is 15 amino acids long. Trimming left V 0 bases short and J 2 bases short, with 10 bases between. CDR3: CASSLAGLSNYGYTF. The DNA for the CDR3 is TGTGCCAGCAGTTTAGCAGGGTTGTCCAACTATGGCTACACCTTC.

This clonotype was counted only a few times. This sequence joins TRBV2 and TRBJ2-7; 7 nucleotides agree with TRBD1. Per the germline V gene, CDR1 is SNHLY and CDR2 is FYNNEI. Trimming removed 5 bases from V and 9 bases from J; junction bases left unmatched: 16. The CDR3 is made up of 15 amino acids. CDR3 amino acids: CASSRTRGNYDGQYF. In DNA, the CDR3 is TGTGCCAGCAGTAGAACCAGGGGGAATTACGACGGGCAGTACTTC.

This clonotype was recorded at least ten times. V gene TRBV4-2 combines with J gene TRBJ2-5; 7 nucleotides line up with TRBD2. V was clipped by 0 bases and J by 5 bases; unmatched bases: 12. CDR3 size: 17 residues. Germline lookup yields CDR1 LGHNA and CDR2 YNFKEQ. The CDR3 coding sequence is TGTGCCAGCAGCCAAGATTTGTGGGGGACTAAAAGGGAGACCCAGTACTTC. As protein: CASSQDLWGTKRETQYF.

The chain links TRBV7-9 to TRBJ2-3; D is uncertain. The CDR3 runs 13 residues. CDR1 and CDR2 (germline): SEHNR, FQNEAQ (reference sequence). Trimming stripped 5 bases from V and 6 bases from J, with 12 bases between. For the CDR3, the DNA is TGTGCCAGCAGCCAGCAGACGGGTGATACGCAGTATTTT. Translating it yields CASSQQTGDTQYF.

The gene calls are TRBV4-1 and TRBJ1-5; no firm D call. Germline values: CDR1 MGHRA, CDR2 YSYEKL. The CDR3 has 13 residues. Between the trimmed V and J ends, which lost 4 bases and 5 bases, there was a span of 9 bases. CDR3 region: CASSPGRDQPQHF. CDR3 nucleotide sequence: TGCGCCAGCAGCCCCGGGCGGGATCAGCCCCAGCATTTT.

CDR3 loop: CASSLDRLYGGGENMNTEAFF. The CDR3 DNA follows: TGTGCCAGCAGCTTAGATCGTTTGTATGGAGGGGGTGAAAACATGAACACTGAAGCTTTCTTT. The chain is built from TRBV11-2 and TRBJ1-1; D is possibly TRBD1 (6 bases). Between the trimmed V and J ends, which lost 0 bases and 0 bases, there was a span of 26 bases. From germline, CDR1 is SGHAT and CDR2 FQNNGV. The CDR3 sequence is 21 residues long.

This clonotype appeared a few times. This chain links TRBV27 with TRBJ2-7; D unresolved. Trimming removed 6 bases from V and 2 bases from J, with 11 bases in between. CDR3 length equals 13 residues. Germline V gene data show CDR1 as MNHEY and CDR2 as SMNVEV (reference sequence). This CDR3 is CASRGVSPYEQYF. DNA for the CDR3: TGTGCCAGCAGAGGAGTATCACCCTACGAGCAGTACTTC.

DNA of the CDR3: TGTGCCAGCAGTCTAACAGGGGACTGGAAGCCCCAGCATTTT. This encodes CASSLTGDWKPQHF. The chain carries TRBV12-3 or TRBV12-4 and TRBJ1-5, with 7 bases lining up with TRBD1. The J segment lost 8 bases and the V segment lost 5 bases, leaving 9 bases of the junction unmatched. This CDR3 is built from 14 residues.

The chain couples TRBV3-1 to TRBJ2-3, with TRBD2 matching over 12 bases. Germline values: CDR1 LGHDT, CDR2 YNNKEL (reference sequence). V gave up 4 bases and J gave up 3 bases; unmatched junction bases: 11. This CDR3 spans 18 amino acids. CDR3 residues: CASSRLAGGNRATDTQYF. Here the CDR3 DNA reads TGTGCCAGCAGCCGTCTAGCGGGAGGGAATAGAGCTACAGATACGCAGTATTTT.

This rearrangement joins TRBV4-1 to TRBJ2-7; D may be TRBD1 (5 bases). Germline V gives CDR1 MGHRA, CDR2 YSYEKL. V shed 6 bases and J shed 2 bases, with 14 bases lying between them. The CDR3 loop spans 14 amino acids. The CDR3 DNA sequence: TGCGCCAGCAGGGATTTCGCAGGGACCTACGAGCAGTACTTC. Its translation: CASRDFAGTYEQYF.

The gene calls are TRBV20-1 and TRBJ1-1; tentative D call: TRBD1 (6 bases). Germline V CDR1 and CDR2: DFQATT, SNEGSKA (reference sequence). Deletions cut 3 bases from V and 2 bases from J, with 10 bases between. The CDR3 has 13 residues. The CDR3 loop is CSARGAVNTEAFF. Written as DNA, the CDR3 is TGCAGTGCTAGGGGGGCGGTTAACACTGAAGCTTTCTTT.

V usage is TRBV6-6 and J usage is TRBJ2-7; TRBD2 is a possible D gene (6 bases). The CDR3 length is 11 residues. CDR1 is MNHNY, CDR2 SVGAGI, per germline (reference sequence). V was clipped by 8 bases and J by 6 bases, with 11 bases between them. The CDR3 protein is CASGGVPEQYF. CDR3 bases: TGTGCCAGCGGAGGGGTCCCCGAGCAGTACTTC.

The chain combines TRBV5-1 with TRBJ2-4; 7 nucleotides agree with TRBD1. The CDR3 length is 14 residues. Germline CDR1 reads SGHRS; CDR2 reads YFSETQ. V gave up 0 bases and J gave up 9 bases; unmatched junction bases: 6. CDR3 residues: CASSLAGRGSIQYF. In DNA form, the CDR3 reads TGCGCCAGCAGCTTGGCTGGCAGGGGGAGCATTCAGTACTTC.

The V gene is TRBV7-2, the J gene TRBJ2-5; possible D gene TRBD2, 6 bases. CDR1 is SGHTA and CDR2 is FQGNSA in the germline V gene. V lost 1 base and J lost 2, with 11 bases in between. CDR3 length equals 15 residues. This CDR3 reads CASSLGDGLQETQYF. CDR3 bases: TGTGCCAGCAGCTTAGGGGACGGACTACAAGAGACCCAGTACTTC.

CDR3 in DNA: TGTGCCAGCAGTTACTCTGGGACCCCATCCAGCACAGATACGCAGTATTTT. Translating gives CASSYSGTPSSTDTQYF. The chain recombines TRBV6-6 with TRBJ2-3; D is perhaps TRBD1 or TRBD2 (5 bases each). Looked up from germline, CDR1 is MNHNY and CDR2 is SVGAGI (reference sequence). V lost 0 bases and J lost 0, with 13 bases in between. The CDR3 totals 17 residues.

The chain has TRBV7-9 and TRBJ1-2; 7 nucleotides align to TRBD1. V lost 7 bases to trimming and J lost 8 bases; unmatched junction nucleotides: 10. This CDR3 spans 13 amino acids. Germline CDR1 and CDR2: SEHNR and FQNEAQ (reference sequence). The CDR3 loop is CASINRGSNGYTF. CDR3 DNA sequence: TGTGCCAGCATCAACAGGGGAAGTAACGGCTACACCTTC.

The V and J genes are TRBV7-8 and TRBJ2-7, with TRBD1 matching 10 bases. V lost 5 bases, J lost 6 bases, and 7 bases stayed unmatched. The germline V gene encodes CDR1 SGHVS and CDR2 FQNEAQ. The CDR3 sequence is 14 residues long. CDR3 coding DNA: TGTGCCAGCAGCCCAGTGGGACAGGGGATCGAGCAGTACTTC. Translated, it gives CASSPVGQGIEQYF.

The genes are TRBV18 and TRBJ2-1; no definite D call. Deletions cut 1 base from V and 1 base from J, with 5 bases between. CDR3 size: 14 residues. Per germline, CDR1 KGHSH and CDR2 LQKENI. The CDR3: CASSPLVSYNEQFF. The CDR3 region has the DNA TGTGCCAGCTCACCACTCGTGTCCTACAATGAGCAGTTCTTC.

This clonotype was detected a few times. V and J are TRBV12-5 and TRBJ2-3; D is possibly TRBD2 (6 bases). V was pared by 1 base and J by 6 bases, with 23 bases between. The germline gives CDR1 LGHNT, CDR2 FRNRAP. CDR3 length: 18 residues. For the CDR3, the DNA is TGTGCTAGTGGTTTGGCCACTTCGACTAGTATAAGTTCGGATACGCAGTATTTT. Translation: CASGLATSTSISSDTQYF.

The rearrangement uses TRBV7-3 and TRBJ2-1; D not resolved. CDR3 length: 13 residues. Germline values: CDR1 SGHTA, CDR2 FQGTGA. V shed 0 bases and J shed 9 bases, with 9 bases lying between them. DNA of the CDR3: TGTGCCAGCAGCTTAACTGACGCATTTGAGCAGTTCTTC. Encoded protein: CASSLTDAFEQFF.

V is TRBV5-1 and J is TRBJ1-4; maybe TRBD1 (5 bases). Trimming took off 3 bases at V and 0 bases at J, with 12 bases between the two ends. There are 16 residues in the CDR3. CDR1 SGHRS and CDR2 YFSETQ come from the germline V gene. CDR3 in amino acids: CASSSGDVATNEKLFF. As DNA, the CDR3 is TGCGCCAGCAGCTCGGGGGACGTTGCAACTAATGAAAAACTGTTTTTT.

V usage is TRBV28 and J usage is TRBJ2-7; D assignment may be TRBD1 or TRBD2 (5 bases each). The CDR3 spans 17 residues. CDR1 and CDR2 (germline): MDHEN, SYDVKM. The V and J ends lost 5 bases and 4 bases respectively, with 24 bases between them. CDR3 region: CASSASRATTAIYEQYF. In nucleotides, the CDR3 is TGTGCCAGCAGTGCCTCCAGGGCGACTACGGCCATATACGAGCAGTACTTC.

The chain joins TRBV18 to TRBJ2-5, with TRBD2 identical over 9 bases. This CDR3 spans 19 amino acids. CDR1 and CDR2 (germline): KGHSH, LQKENI. Losses at the gene ends were 4 bases for V and 4 bases for J; bases not matched to a gene: 19. The CDR3 sequence: CASSQSPGSLAGFGETQYF. The CDR3 DNA follows: TGTGCCAGCTCACAATCACCAGGGTCGCTAGCGGGATTTGGAGAGACCCAGTACTTC.

This clonotype has a handful of counts. V is TRBV29-1 and J is TRBJ2-7; TRBD1 or TRBD2 may be the D gene (5 bases each). V lost 3 bases and J 3 bases, leaving 9 bases between the germline ends. The CDR3 length is 12 residues. The germline V gene encodes CDR1 SQVTM and CDR2 ANQGSEA. In DNA, the CDR3 is TGCAGCGTTGAGGGACGTAGCTACGAGCAGTACTTC. The encoded protein is CSVEGRSYEQYF.

About this clonotype itself: This may be a read error: a much more frequent sequence differs by one nucleotide. The chain is built from TRBV28 and TRBJ2-7; tentative D call: TRBD2 (7 bases). Germline V gene sequence: CDR1 MDHEN, CDR2 SYDVKM. CDR3 length: 15 amino acids. The CDR3 sequence is CAGSSGLRGLYEQYF. DNA for the CDR3: TGTGCCGGCAGTTCGGGCTTGCGGGGGCTCTACGAGCAGTACTTC.

The V gene is TRBV7-2, the J gene TRBJ2-3; 7 bases are a match to TRBD2. Germline CDR1 and CDR2: SGHTA and FQGNSA. V shed 4 bases, J shed 2 bases, and the junction held 6 bases outside the gene matches. CDR3 length: 15 residues. CDR3 sequence: CASSSERGITDTQYF. The CDR3 nucleotides are TGTGCCAGCAGCTCCGAGCGGGGAATCACAGATACGCAGTATTTT.

V gene TRBV10-3 combines with J gene TRBJ1-5; D is undetermined. V lost 1 base and J lost 2, with 12 bases in between. CDR3 length: 16 residues. The V gene's germline CDR1 is ENHRY and CDR2 SYGVKD. The CDR3 coding sequence is TGTGCCATCAGTGAGTTCGGTCTTCGTCGCAATCAGCCCCAGCATTTT. Its translation: CAISEFGLRRNQPQHF.